Shown below are 29 T cell receptor beta chains from a single sample sequenced in a study of identical twins. Each CDR3 protein is one row after TCRdb ran MiXCR on the 5' RACE reads. The table records roughly 1.6 million distinct CDR3 sequences, under 35% of them present only once. Sequenced sample: cord blood. The receptors were sampled from a newborn girl in good health.

V and J are TRBV2 and TRBJ1-2, with 7 positions matching TRBD1. The CDR3 runs 15 residues. Germline values: CDR1 SNHLY, CDR2 FYNNEI. The V gene end was trimmed by 0 bases and the J gene end by 4 bases; junction bases not matched to a gene: 5. The CDR3 coding sequence is TGTGCCAGCAGTGAAGCAAGGACAGGTGCCTATGGCTACACCTTC. It translates to CASSEARTGAYGYTF.

This clonotype was observed a handful of times. CDR3 sequence: CASEDREDYEQYF. In DNA form, the CDR3 reads TGTGCCAGTGAGGACAGGGAGGACTACGAGCAGTACTTC. The chain links TRBV2 to TRBJ2-7, with TRBD1 identical over 8 bases. The V gene's germline CDR1 is SNHLY and CDR2 FYNNEI. CDR3 length: 13 residues. The V segment lost 9 bases and the J segment 3 bases; nucleotides outside the gene matches: 7.

This chain joins TRBV7-2 and TRBJ2-2, with 7 bases lining up with TRBD2. Germline V gene data show CDR1 as SGHTA and CDR2 as FQGNSA. The CDR3 is 17 amino acids. With V trimmed by 1 base and J by 0 bases, 5 bases remained unmatched. CDR3 sequence reads: CASSLEGLVSNTGELFF. CDR3 coding DNA: TGTGCCAGCAGCTTAGAAGGACTAGTATCGAACACCGGGGAGCTGTTTTTT. Filled out from reference TRBV7-2 and TRBJ2-2, the complete variable domain reads GAGVSQSPSNKVTEKGKDVELRCDPISGHTALYWYRQSLGQGLEFLIYFQGNSAPDKSGLPSDRFSAERTGGSVSTLTIQRTQQEDSAVYLCASSLEGLVSNTGELFFGEGSRLTVL.

Remarks on this clonotype: The junction departs from germline at one end; a sequencing error may be responsible. V gene TRBV5-1 combines with J gene TRBJ2-1; either TRBD1 or TRBD2 may supply D (5 bases each). Germline V lookup: CDR1 SGHRS, CDR2 YFSETQ. The CDR3 contains 16 residues. This chain's CDR3 is CASSWGGLSSYSEQFF. The CDR3 DNA reads as TGCGCCAGCAGCTGGGGCGGGTTGAGCTCCTACAGTGAGCAGTTCTTC.

As for this clonotype: Germline and junction disagree at one end, which may indicate a read error. DNA of the CDR3: TGTGCCGCCAGTGAGGACAGGCGATACTCCTACGAGCAGTACTTC. Residues: CAASEDRRYSYEQYF. The chain recombines TRBV24-1 with TRBJ2-5; TRBD1 aligns across 7 bases. The better agreement between TRBJ2-7 and the DNA end casts doubt on the J call. The CDR3 is 15 amino acids. CDR1 and CDR2 from the germline V gene are KGHDR and SFDVKD.

This CDR3 reads CASSESSGSEAFF. For the CDR3, the DNA is TGTGCCAGCAGTGAAAGTTCTGGCAGTGAAGCTTTCTTT. V and J are TRBV2 and TRBJ1-1; D uncertain. The CDR3 totals 13 residues. Trimming cost V 2 bases and J 7 bases, with 11 bases left between them. Germline CDR1 reads SNHLY; CDR2 reads FYNNEI.

This rearrangement joins TRBV6-5 to TRBJ1-1; a weak D match, TRBD1 (6 bases). The CDR3 spans 14 residues. Per the germline V gene, CDR1 is MNHEY and CDR2 is SVGAGI. V was shortened by 8 bases and J by 2 bases, with 15 bases between the two germline ends. CDR3 in amino acids: CASGRLGGNTEAFF. The CDR3, as DNA: TGTGCCAGCGGACGCCTAGGGGGAAACACTGAAGCTTTCTTT.

This chain uses TRBV27 with TRBJ2-5, with D possibly TRBD2 on 5 matching bases. Trimming removed 1 base at V and 11 bases at J, with 14 bases between. The CDR3 runs 13 residues. CDR1 is MNHEY, CDR2 SMNVEV, per germline (reference sequence). The CDR3 bases are TGTGCCAGCAGTTTATACCCGGGAAATGAGCAGTACTTC. It translates to CASSLYPGNEQYF.

This clonotype was detected many times. The rearrangement joins TRBV4-2 to TRBJ2-6; D remains unclear. V was trimmed by 7 bases and J by 2 bases, leaving 6 bases between them. There are 13 residues in the CDR3. Germline V gene data show CDR1 as LGHNA and CDR2 as YNFKEQ. The CDR3 DNA reads as TGTGCCAGCACCCACACTGGGGCCAACGTCCTGACTTTC. It is translated as CASTHTGANVLTF.

This clonotype was detected only a few times. The J gene is TRBJ2-3, the V gene TRBV3-1; TRBD2 aligns across 9 bases. From germline, CDR1 is LGHDT and CDR2 YNNKEL (reference sequence). The CDR3 sequence is 16 residues long. With V trimmed by 3 bases and J by 1 base, 5 bases remained unmatched. CDR3 DNA: TGTGCCAGCAGCCACAGCCCTAGCGGGGGCACAGATACGCAGTATTTT. Encoded protein: CASSHSPSGGTDTQYF.

This clonotype has just a few counts. V and J are TRBV2 and TRBJ2-7, with 8 positions matching TRBD2. The CDR3 covers 14 residues. Germline V CDR1 and CDR2: SNHLY, FYNNEI. Trimming cost V 6 bases and J 7 bases; bases outside gene matches: 11. The CDR3, as DNA: TGTGCCAGCAGCTTTAGAGCGGGAGCCAAGGAGCAGTACTTC. Amino acid sequence: CASSFRAGAKEQYF.

This rearrangement joins TRBV2 to TRBJ1-4, with D possibly being TRBD1 (6 bases). The CDR3 runs 14 residues. V lost 2 bases and J lost 5, with 9 bases in between. Germline values: CDR1 SNHLY, CDR2 FYNNEI. The CDR3 DNA reads as TGTGCCAGCAGTGAAAAGGGGGGGAATGAAAAACTGTTTTTT. Its protein is CASSEKGGNEKLFF. Combining the CDR3 with reference TRBV2 and TRBJ1-4 gives the whole variable domain EPEVTQTPSHQVTQMGQEVILRCVPISNHLYFYWYRQILGQKVEFLVSFYNNEISEKSEIFDDQFSVERPDGSNFTLKIRSTKLEDSAMYFCASSEKGGNEKLFFGSGTQLSVL.

The V gene is TRBV20-1, the J gene TRBJ2-1, with a weak D call TRBD2 (6 bases). Germline V gene lookup returns CDR1 DFQATT and CDR2 SNEGSKA (reference sequence). V dropped 6 bases and J dropped 2 bases, with 14 bases sitting between them. This CDR3 spans 14 amino acids. CDR3 residues: CSALSGQTYNEQFF. CDR3 bases: TGCAGTGCCCTGAGCGGGCAAACCTACAATGAGCAGTTCTTC.

This clonotype occurred a few times. This sequence joins TRBV6-5 and TRBJ2-3; no clear D. The CDR3 is 15 residues long. The germline V gene has CDR1 MNHEY and CDR2 SVGAGI. Trimming cost V 0 bases and J 1 base, with 8 bases left between them. The CDR3 DNA reads TGTGCCAGCAGTTACTCGAGACTCGGCACAGATACGCAGTATTTT. Its protein product is CASSYSRLGTDTQYF.

The gene calls are TRBV30 and TRBJ1-2; D is undetermined. Germline CDR1 reads GTSNPN; CDR2 reads SVGIG (reference sequence). The CDR3 contains 13 residues. Trimming removed 0 bases from V and 6 bases from J, with 11 bases in between. CDR3 DNA sequence: TGTGCCTGGAGTGTTGGGAGAATCCATGGCTACACCTTC. It codes for CAWSVGRIHGYTF.

The chain links TRBV18 to TRBJ1-2; unclear D gene. V was shortened by 2 bases and J by 7 bases, with 11 bases between the two germline ends. The CDR3 has 13 residues. CDR1 KGHSH and CDR2 LQKENI come from the germline V gene. CDR3 DNA sequence: TGTGCCAGCTCACCAAATCGGTCCGGTGGCTACACCTTC. Translation: CASSPNRSGGYTF.

Only a few counts were recorded for this clonotype. The rearrangement links TRBV20-1 to TRBJ2-1, with 9 bases that match TRBD2. This CDR3 contains 14 residues. The germline CDR1 and CDR2 sequences are DFQATT and SNEGSKA (reference sequence). J was trimmed by 3 bases and V by 5 bases; bases with no gene match: 5. The CDR3 is CSALSGGFYNEQFF. CDR3 nucleotides: TGCAGTGCTCTTAGCGGGGGCTTCTACAATGAGCAGTTCTTC.

There are a few counts of this clonotype. The chain has TRBV7-8 and TRBJ2-5; 7 bases are shared with TRBD2. This CDR3 has 16 residues. Looked up from germline, CDR1 is SGHVS and CDR2 is FQNEAQ. The junction had 10 bases not matched to a gene; V was cut back by 2 bases and J by 4 bases. The chain's CDR3 is CASSLTGGGPRETQYF. The CDR3 nucleotides read TGTGCCAGCAGCTTAACGGGCGGGGGACCTAGAGAGACCCAGTACTTC.

This clonotype was picked up one time. A much bigger clone sits one base away, suggesting this may be a read error. The chain employs TRBV5-1 and TRBJ1-2; D not resolved. The germline gives CDR1 SGHRS, CDR2 YFSETQ. This CDR3 is 14 amino acids long. The CDR3 coding sequence is TGCGCCAGCAGCTTGGCCATAGCTAACTATAGCTACACCTTC. Translation gives CASSLAIANYSYTF.

With regard to this clonotype: One end of the junction varies from germline; a read error may be responsible. V and J are TRBV18 and TRBJ2-1; maybe TRBD2 (5 bases). In germline, CDR1 is KGHSH, CDR2 LQKENI. This CDR3 contains 14 residues. The CDR3 DNA reads as TGTGCCAGTTCACCACCCGCTAGCCGGAATGAGCAGTTCTTC. Translation gives CASSPPASRNEQFF. The entire variable domain, with the rest obtained from reference TRBV18 and TRBJ2-1, is as follows: NAGVMQNPRHLVRRRGQEARLRCSPMKGHSHVYWYRQLPEEGLKFMVYLQKENIIDESGMPKERFSAEFPKEGPSILRIQQVVRGDSAAYFCASSPPASRNEQFFGPGTRLTVL.

The chain joins TRBV12-3 or TRBV12-4 to TRBJ2-2; 11 bases map to TRBD1. V lost 10 bases, J lost 4 bases, and 8 bases stayed unmatched. This CDR3 has 15 residues. The CDR3 loop reads CANKPGQGGTGELFF. The CDR3 DNA reads TGTGCCAACAAACCGGGACAGGGGGGCACCGGGGAGCTGTTTTTT.

Note on this clonotype: Its ends do not fully match the called genes, so a read error is possible. In DNA form, the CDR3 reads TGTGCCAGCAGTTTACGACGGGCAACTACTGAAAAACTGTTTTTT. It translates to CASSLRRATTEKLFF. The V and J genes are TRBV27 and TRBJ1-4, with D uncertain. CDR3 length equals 15 residues. Per the germline V gene, CDR1 is MNHEY and CDR2 is SMNVEV (reference sequence).

V gene TRBV13 combines with J gene TRBJ2-3; 8 nucleotides match TRBD2. Germline assignment: CDR1 PRHDT and CDR2 FYEKMQ (reference sequence). CDR3 size: 21 residues. The V gene end was trimmed by 5 bases and the J gene end by 0 bases; junction bases not matched to a gene: 22. Here the CDR3 reads CASSALGWGGRITGSTDTQYF. The CDR3, as DNA: TGTGCCAGCAGCGCACTGGGATGGGGCGGGAGGATTACAGGTAGCACAGATACGCAGTATTTT.

The V and J genes are TRBV5-1 and TRBJ2-1; the match to TRBD2 covers 9 bases. Germline trimming cut 0 bases from V and 9 bases from J; bases unmatched to any gene: 7. The CDR3 runs 15 residues. Germline CDR1 reads SGHRS; CDR2 reads YFSETQ. The CDR3 spells CASSLGGLASGEQFF. CDR3 DNA: TGCGCCAGCAGCTTGGGGGGACTAGCCTCCGGTGAGCAGTTCTTC.

This clonotype was counted between two and nine times. The chain has TRBV20-1 and TRBJ2-5; possibly TRBD2 for D (6 bases). V lost 6 bases and J 5 bases, leaving 16 bases between the germline ends. Looked up from germline, CDR1 is DFQATT and CDR2 is SNEGSKA (reference sequence). The CDR3 runs to 13 residues. CDR3 in DNA: TGCAGTGCCATAAGGGACTTCTTCGAGACCCAGTACTTC. Translating it yields CSAIRDFFETQYF.

The chain combines TRBV7-2 with TRBJ2-3; D is undetermined. This CDR3 comprises 15 residues. Germline V CDR1 and CDR2: SGHTA, FQGNSA. With 1 base removed from V and 0 bases from J, the gap between germline ends came to 8 bases. Written as DNA, the CDR3 is TGTGCCAGCAGCTTAGACCTCATTAGCACAGATACGCAGTATTTT. The encoded protein is CASSLDLISTDTQYF.

CDR3 nucleotide sequence: TGTGCCAGCAGCTTAGGGGGACTAGCGTTTTCGGCAGATACGCAGTATTTT. This sequence encodes CASSLGGLAFSADTQYF. The chain carries TRBV7-6 and TRBJ2-3, with TRBD2 identical over 10 bases. V was clipped by 1 base and J by 4 bases; unmatched bases: 8. The CDR3 contains 17 residues. The germline CDR1 and CDR2 sequences are SGHVS and FNYEAQ. The full variable domain, with the rest looked up from reference TRBV7-6 and TRBJ2-3, is GAGVSQSPRYKVTKRGQDVALRCDPISGHVSLYWYRQALGQGPEFLTYFNYEAQQDKSGLPNDRFSAERPEGSISTLTIQRTEQRDSAMYRCASSLGGLAFSADTQYFGPGTRLTVL.

This clonotype was recorded a few times. The chain couples TRBV20-1 to TRBJ2-1; D uncertain. Germline V gene lookup returns CDR1 DFQATT and CDR2 SNEGSKA (reference sequence). The CDR3 covers 14 residues. V was cut by 1 base and J by 8 bases, with 15 bases left in between. The CDR3 loop reads CSARGYSLAHEQFF. CDR3 nucleotide sequence: TGCAGTGCTAGAGGGTACTCACTCGCACATGAGCAGTTCTTC.

The chain recombines TRBV20-1 with TRBJ1-4; TRBD1 is a possible D gene (5 bases). The V end lost 0 bases, the J end lost 8 bases, and 13 bases lay between the germline ends. Germline values: CDR1 DFQATT, CDR2 SNEGSKA (reference sequence). The CDR3 length is 14 residues. CDR3 coding DNA: TGCAGTGCTAGAGATATTCAGGGTGGAGAAAAACTGTTTTTT. Translating gives CSARDIQGGEKLFF.